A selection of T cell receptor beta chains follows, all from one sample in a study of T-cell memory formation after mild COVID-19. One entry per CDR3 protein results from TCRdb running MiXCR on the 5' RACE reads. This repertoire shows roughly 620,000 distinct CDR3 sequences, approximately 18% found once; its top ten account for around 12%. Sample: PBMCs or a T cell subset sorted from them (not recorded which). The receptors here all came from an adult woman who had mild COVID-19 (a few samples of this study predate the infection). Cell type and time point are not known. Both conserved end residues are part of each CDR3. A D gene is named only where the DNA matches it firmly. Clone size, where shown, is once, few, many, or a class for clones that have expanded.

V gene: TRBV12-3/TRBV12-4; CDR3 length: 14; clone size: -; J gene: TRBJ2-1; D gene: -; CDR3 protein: CASSLETAYNEQFF; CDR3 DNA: TGTGCCAGCAGTTTAGAGACGGCCTACAATGAGCAGTTCTTC
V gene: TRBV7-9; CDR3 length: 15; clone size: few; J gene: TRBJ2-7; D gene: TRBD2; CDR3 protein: CASSYGGGARDEQYF; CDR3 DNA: TGTGCCAGCAGCTACGGGGGGGGCGCCAGGGACGAGCAGTACTTC
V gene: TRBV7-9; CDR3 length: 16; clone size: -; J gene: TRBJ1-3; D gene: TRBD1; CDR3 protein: CASSSRDRGSGNTIYF; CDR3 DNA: TGTGCCAGCAGCTCCCGGGACAGGGGCTCTGGAAACACCATATATTTT
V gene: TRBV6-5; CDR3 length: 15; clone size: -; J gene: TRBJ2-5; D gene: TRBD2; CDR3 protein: CASSPSGGAQETQYF; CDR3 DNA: TGTGCCAGCAGCCCTAGCGGGGGGGCACAAGAGACCCAGTACTTC
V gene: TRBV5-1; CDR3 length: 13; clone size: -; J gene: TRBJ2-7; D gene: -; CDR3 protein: CASRPTGTYEQYF; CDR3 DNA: TGCGCCAGCAGACCCACAGGTACCTACGAGCAGTACTTC
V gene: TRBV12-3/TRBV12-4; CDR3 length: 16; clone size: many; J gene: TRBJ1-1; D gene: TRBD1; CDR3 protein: CASSFLLTGTNTEAFF; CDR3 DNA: TGTGCCAGCAGCTTCCTCTTGACAGGGACCAACACTGAAGCTTTCTTT
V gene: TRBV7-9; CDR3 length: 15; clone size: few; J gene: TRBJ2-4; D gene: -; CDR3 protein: CASSPAGRAKNIQYF; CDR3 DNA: TGTGCCAGCAGCCCAGCAGGGAGGGCCAAAAACATTCAGTACTTC
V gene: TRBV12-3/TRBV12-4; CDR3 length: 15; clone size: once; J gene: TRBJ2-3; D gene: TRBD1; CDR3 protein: CASSPLGQSTDTQYF; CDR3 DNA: TGTGCCAGCAGTCCCCTGGGACAGAGCACAGATACGCAGTATTTT
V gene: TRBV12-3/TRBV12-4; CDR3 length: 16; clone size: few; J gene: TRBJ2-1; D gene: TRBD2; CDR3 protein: CASSPSGLARGNEQFF; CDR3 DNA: TGTGCCAGCAGCCCCAGCGGACTAGCAAGGGGCAATGAGCAGTTCTTC
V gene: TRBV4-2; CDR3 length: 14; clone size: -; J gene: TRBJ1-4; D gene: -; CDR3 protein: CASSHGDQKEKLFF; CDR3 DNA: TGTGCCAGCAGCCATGGGGACCAGAAGGAAAAACTGTTTTTT
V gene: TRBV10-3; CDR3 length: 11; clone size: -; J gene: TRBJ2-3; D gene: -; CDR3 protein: CATTSTDTQYF; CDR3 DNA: TGTGCCACCACTAGCACAGATACGCAGTATTTT